The 20 T cell receptor beta chains given below trace back to one sample, sequenced in a study of neoadjuvant anti-PD-1 for oral cavity cancer. TCRdb keeps only in-frame clones here, not all; method: immunoSEQ multiplex PCR. The sample lists 75,000 or so clones, 84% occurring once. The sample in question was PBMCs, obtained before nivolumab (anti-PD-1) treatment. The source of these receptors is a person aged 40 to 85 with oral cavity squamous cell carcinoma.

V is TRBV6-5 and J is TRBJ2-5, with 9 bases fitting TRBD1. Germline lookup yields CDR1 MNHEY and CDR2 SVGAGI. This CDR3 is built from 15 residues. V lost 2 bases to trimming and J lost 10 bases; unmatched junction nucleotides: 11. This CDR3 is CASSYPSGTGQFQYF. The CDR3, as DNA: TGTGCCAGCAGTTACCCTTCCGGGACAGGGCAGTTCCAGTACTTC.

The rearrangement links TRBV5-1 to TRBJ2-1; 11 positions agree with TRBD2. The germline V gene encodes CDR1 SGHRS and CDR2 YFSETQ. CDR3 length: 16 residues. With 6 bases clipped from V and 0 bases from J, the junction kept 5 bases outside the gene matches. The CDR3 loop reads CASTSSGRSSYNEQFF. CDR3 coding DNA: TGCGCCAGCACGTCTAGCGGGAGGAGCTCCTACAATGAGCAGTTCTTC.

The V gene is TRBV11-2, the J gene TRBJ2-7; 7 nucleotides match TRBD1. The CDR3 totals 14 residues. Germline V gene lookup returns CDR1 SGHAT and CDR2 FQNNGV. Germline trimming cut 1 base from V and 2 bases from J; bases unmatched to any gene: 2. The CDR3 loop is CASSLAGGTYEQYF. In DNA, the CDR3 is TGTGCCAGCAGCTTAGCAGGGGGTACCTACGAGCAGTACTTC. The full variable domain, with the rest looked up from reference TRBV11-2 and TRBJ2-7, is EAGVAQSPRYKIIEKRQSVAFWCNPISGHATLYWYQQILGQGPKLLIQFQNNGVVDDSQLPKDRFSAERLKGVDSTLKIQPAKLEDSAVYLCASSLAGGTYEQYFGPGTRLTVT.

The chain carries TRBV6-1 and TRBJ1-4; the D is unclear. The germline V and J ends were trimmed by 5 bases and 4 bases, with 11 bases remaining between them. This CDR3 contains 14 residues. From germline, CDR1 is MNHNS and CDR2 SASEGT. The CDR3 loop reads CASSSGLFNEKLFF. The CDR3, as DNA: TGTGCCAGCAGTTCCGGGTTATTTAATGAAAAACTGTTTTTT.

Concerning this clone: The junction departs from the called germline gene at one end, perhaps through a read error. J is TRBJ2-5 and V is TRBV7-7; D is perhaps TRBD1 or TRBD2 (6 bases each). From germline, CDR1 is SSHAT and CDR2 FNYEAQ (reference sequence). The CDR3 covers 13 residues. The CDR3 loop reads CASSLGGQETQYF. In DNA, the CDR3 is TGTGCTAGCAGCTTAGGGGGGCAAGAGACCCAGTACTTC.

The chain uses TRBV11-2 and TRBJ1-5; D uncertain. The ends were cut back, 1 base at V and 7 bases at J, with 11 bases in the middle. Germline V gene lookup returns CDR1 SGHAT and CDR2 FQNNGV. The CDR3 sequence is 14 residues long. CDR3 in amino acids: CASSLAEGTQPQHF. For the CDR3, the DNA is TGTGCCAGCAGCTTAGCAGAGGGAACGCAGCCCCAGCATTTT.

V is TRBV21-1 and J is TRBJ1-1. TRBV21-1 is tagged as a pseudogene. The CDR3 is made up of 14 amino acids. The CDR3 coding sequence is TGTGCCAGCAGCACACATGACCGGAACACTGAAGCTTTCTTT. This translates into CASSTHDRNTEAFF.

This clone has just one count. The genes are TRBV6-1 and TRBJ2-1; D remains unclear. The germline V and J ends were trimmed by 4 bases and 6 bases, with 10 bases remaining between them. Germline V gene data show CDR1 as MNHNS and CDR2 as SASEGT. The CDR3 covers 13 residues. The CDR3 is CASSATFGNEQFF. The DNA for the CDR3 is TGTGCCAGCAGTGCCACTTTCGGCAATGAGCAGTTCTTC.

This clone was recorded once. The V call is TRBV2, the J call TRBJ1-4; 7 positions match TRBD1. CDR3 size: 15 residues. With 6 bases clipped from V and 4 bases from J, the junction kept 8 bases outside the gene matches. Germline V gives CDR1 SNHLY, CDR2 FYNNEI. This chain's CDR3 is CASRSGQAINEKLFF. DNA for the CDR3: TGTGCCAGCAGGTCCGGACAGGCAATTAATGAAAAACTGTTTTTT.

DNA of the CDR3: TGCGCCAGCAGCCAAGATGTTTTCGCCGGGGGCACCGGGGAGCTGTTTTTT. Translation: CASSQDVFAGGTGELFF. The chain links TRBV4-1 to TRBJ2-2, with D possibly TRBD2 on 6 matching bases. Germline lookup yields CDR1 MGHRA and CDR2 YSYEKL. CDR3 length equals 17 residues. V lost 0 bases to trimming and J lost 4 bases, with 15 bases between them.

The rearrangement uses TRBV9 and TRBJ2-2; D might be TRBD1 (6 bases). Germline V gene data show CDR1 as SGDLS and CDR2 as YYNGEE. The CDR3 totals 15 residues. V was clipped by 2 bases and J by 1 base, with 9 bases between them. Here the CDR3 DNA reads TGTGCCAGCAGCGTCCAGACAGGGAACACCGGGGAGCTGTTTTTT. Its protein product is CASSVQTGNTGELFF.

This chain uses TRBV11-2 with TRBJ2-1; TRBD2 aligns across 12 bases. Losses at the gene ends were 1 base for V and 6 bases for J; bases not matched to a gene: 4. In germline, CDR1 is SGHAT, CDR2 FQNNGV. The CDR3 covers 16 residues. The CDR3 loop is CASSLVGLAGLNEQFF. CDR3 nucleotides: TGTGCCAGCAGCTTAGTGGGACTAGCGGGCCTCAATGAGCAGTTCTTC.

This chain joins TRBV7-9 and TRBJ1-4; no clear D. Trimming took 5 bases from V and 0 from J, leaving 13 bases between them. The germline CDR1 and CDR2 sequences are SEHNR and FQNEAQ (reference sequence). The CDR3 consists of 16 residues. In DNA form, the CDR3 reads TGTGCCAGCAGCCCAACATTCGTTGCAACTAATGAAAAACTGTTTTTT. It yields the protein CASSPTFVATNEKLFF.

This clone was observed once. The rearrangement joins TRBV25-1 to TRBJ1-1; D possibly corresponds to TRBD1 (5 bases). The length of the CDR3 is 14 residues. The germline V gene encodes CDR1 MGHDK and CDR2 SYGVNS. The V end lost 2 bases, the J end lost 1 base, and 8 bases lay between the germline ends. The CDR3 DNA reads as TGTGCCAGCAGTGAACTTGGGGGGAACACTGAAGCTTTCTTT. Translation: CASSELGGNTEAFF.

The chain carries TRBV5-1 and TRBJ2-2; a weak D match, TRBD2 (6 bases). The CDR3 runs 14 residues. CDR1 and CDR2 (germline): SGHRS, YFSETQ. Trimming stripped 5 bases from V and 1 base from J, with 9 bases between. CDR3 DNA sequence: TGCGCCAGCAGTTCGGAGGGGAACACCGGGGAGCTGTTTTTT. Protein sequence: CASSSEGNTGELFF.

The chain joins TRBV29-1 to TRBJ1-2; 10 nucleotides line up with TRBD1. The CDR3 sequence is 15 residues long. Trimming at V came to 3 bases and at J to 0 bases, leaving 4 bases not matched to a gene. Germline CDR1 SQVTM, CDR2 ANQGSEA. The CDR3 protein is CSVERGTGANYGYTF. As DNA, the CDR3 is TGCAGCGTTGAGAGAGGGACAGGGGCTAACTATGGCTACACCTTC.

This clone was detected a few times. V and J are TRBV2 and TRBJ2-1; 11 nucleotides agree with TRBD2. Germline V lookup: CDR1 SNHLY, CDR2 FYNNEI. The CDR3 has 16 amino acids. The V gene end was trimmed by 6 bases and the J gene end by 6 bases; junction bases not matched to a gene: 10. The CDR3 region has the DNA TGTGCCAGCAGCCCCATGACCGGGACTAGCGGCAATGAGCAGTTCTTC. Its translation is CASSPMTGTSGNEQFF.

The chain uses TRBV7-8 and TRBJ1-4; 8 bases are a match to TRBD1. The germline gives CDR1 SGHVS, CDR2 FQNEAQ. V shed 4 bases, J shed 5 bases, and the junction held 6 bases outside the gene matches. The CDR3 covers 15 residues. CDR3 nucleotides: TGTGCCAGCAGCTCTCGACAGGGGTGGAATGAAAAACTGTTTTTT. Translated: CASSSRQGWNEKLFF.

This chain links TRBV5-1 with TRBJ1-1, with TRBD1 matching 9 bases. Trimming cost V 4 bases and J 3 bases; bases outside gene matches: 7. The CDR3 extends over 15 amino acids. From germline, CDR1 is SGHRS and CDR2 YFSETQ. CDR3 in DNA: TGCGCCAGCAGCCTACGGACAGGGGTGGACACTGAAGCTTTCTTT. It encodes CASSLRTGVDTEAFF.

CDR3 bases: TGCGCCAGCAACCAGGGGGCGATGGCAGATACGCAGTATTTT. This sequence encodes CASNQGAMADTQYF. The rearrangement links TRBV4-1 to TRBJ2-3, with 8 positions matching TRBD1. The CDR3 runs to 14 residues. J lost 4 bases, V lost 7 bases, and 7 bases had no gene match. The germline gives CDR1 MGHRA, CDR2 YSYEKL.